This entry lists 18 T cell receptor beta chains sequenced from one sample in a study of shared clonotypes between healthy human individuals. The method was immunoSEQ multiplex PCR; TCRdb's version includes in-frame clones alone and lacks a portion of them. Of around 600,000 clones detected, about 95% appear once; the ten largest clones hold 0.095% to 0.14%. The naive CD8 fraction comprised CD45RO-negative cells positively selected for CCR7 and excluded terminally differentiated effector memory CD45RA+ cells. The sequencing input was naive CD8+ T cells sorted from blood. The receptors stem from a woman under 40 in good health.

The rearrangement joins TRBV2 to TRBJ2-7; 9 positions agree with TRBD1. The germline gives CDR1 SNHLY, CDR2 FYNNEI. With 6 bases clipped from V and 7 bases from J, the junction kept 13 bases outside the gene matches. The CDR3 consists of 15 residues. DNA of the CDR3: TGTGCCAGCAGAAACTTCCGGGACAGGGTTTCTGAGCAGTACTTC. Translating gives CASRNFRDRVSEQYF.

This clone is a singleton in its sample. The J gene is TRBJ2-5, the V gene TRBV28, with TRBD2 matching 7 bases. TRBJ2-7 matches the DNA end more closely, so the J call is doubtful. Germline values: CDR1 MDHEN, CDR2 SYDVKM. CDR3 length equals 14 residues. CDR3 bases: TGTGCCAGCAGTTTCGCGGGACTAAACTACGAGCAGTACTTC. This encodes CASSFAGLNYEQYF.

This clone was seen a single time. The rearrangement links TRBV11-1 to TRBJ2-7, with D tentatively TRBD2 (5 bases). V lost 5 bases and J 6 bases, leaving 11 bases between the germline ends. Germline V gene data show CDR1 as SGHAT and CDR2 as FQDESV (reference sequence). The CDR3 runs to 12 residues. In nucleotides, the CDR3 is TGTGCCAGCAGCCACGGGGTTCGCGAGCAGTACTTC. Its translation: CASSHGVREQYF.

The rearrangement uses TRBV9 and TRBJ2-2; D uncertain. V was pared by 3 bases and J by 4 bases, with 4 bases between. CDR1 and CDR2 (germline): SGDLS, YYNGEE. This CDR3 region has 12 residues. The CDR3 DNA reads as TGTGCCAGCAGCGGCTCCACCGGGGAGCTGTTTTTT. It codes for CASSGSTGELFF.

This clone was observed once. CDR3 in DNA: TGTGCCATCAGTGCTTTGGGACAGGTGAACACCGGGGAGCTGTTTTTT. Translated: CAISALGQVNTGELFF. The V and J genes are TRBV10-3 and TRBJ2-2; TRBD1 matches at 8 bases. V lost 4 bases to trimming and J lost 1 base; unmatched junction nucleotides: 5. The germline gives CDR1 ENHRY, CDR2 SYGVKD. This CDR3 contains 16 residues.

The rearrangement links TRBV9 to TRBJ2-3, with D unclear. Germline CDR1 is SGDLS and CDR2 is YYNGEE. Trimming removed 4 bases from V and 1 base from J, with 7 bases in between. The CDR3 length is 13 residues. CDR3 region: CASSSHRTDTQYF. In nucleotides, the CDR3 is TGTGCCAGCAGCTCCCACCGCACAGATACGCAGTATTTT.

This chain links TRBV7-8 with TRBJ2-7; D call uncertain. V was cut by 1 base and J by 5 bases, with 3 bases left in between. The CDR3 has 11 amino acids. Germline V gene sequence: CDR1 SGHVS, CDR2 FQNEAQ. The chain's CDR3 is CASSLDHEQYF. The CDR3 nucleotides read TGTGCCAGCAGCTTAGACCACGAGCAGTACTTC. Full variable domain (outside the CDR3, taken from reference TRBV7-8 and TRBJ2-7): GAGVSQSPRYKVAKRGQDVALRCDPISGHVSLFWYQQALGQGPEFLTYFQNEAQLDKSGLPSDRFFAERPEGSVSTLKIQRTQQEDSAVYLCASSLDHEQYFGPGTRLTVT.

CDR3 sequence reads: CASSSDSMNTEAFF. DNA of the CDR3: TGTGCCAGCAGCTCGGACAGCATGAACACTGAAGCTTTCTTT. This rearrangement joins TRBV28 to TRBJ1-1, with TRBD1 as a possible D gene (6 bases). This CDR3 has 14 residues. Germline V CDR1 and CDR2: MDHEN, SYDVKM. Trimming pared 6 bases from V and 0 bases from J, leaving 11 bases between. Together with reference TRBV28 and TRBJ1-1, the CDR3 gives the full variable domain: DVKVTQSSRYLVKRTGEKVFLECVQDMDHENMFWYRQDPGLGLRLIYFSYDVKMKEKGDIPEGYSVSREKKERFSLILESASTNQTSMYLCASSSDSMNTEAFFGQGTRLTVV.

V gene TRBV28 combines with J gene TRBJ1-1; D gene unclear. The V gene lost 6 bases and the J gene lost 0 bases, with 8 bases spanning the gap. The CDR3 spans 13 residues. Germline V gene data show CDR1 as MDHEN and CDR2 as SYDVKM. This CDR3 is CASSPTLNTEAFF. Here the CDR3 DNA reads TGTGCCAGCAGCCCCACATTGAACACTGAAGCTTTCTTT.

CDR3: CASRATGGPRYGYTF. The CDR3 DNA is TGTGCCAGCAGGGCTACAGGGGGCCCTAGGTATGGCTACACCTTC. The chain combines TRBV2 with TRBJ1-2, with 9 bases that match TRBD1. Unmatched junction bases numbered 10, after V lost 6 bases and J lost 5 bases. CDR3 size: 15 residues. Germline-derived CDR1 and CDR2 are SNHLY and FYNNEI. The full variable domain, rest sourced from reference TRBV2 and TRBJ1-2, is EPEVTQTPSHQVTQMGQEVILRCVPISNHLYFYWYRQILGQKVEFLVSFYNNEISEKSEIFDDQFSVERPDGSNFTLKIRSTKLEDSAMYFCASRATGGPRYGYTFGSGTRLTVV.

This clone was counted a single time. This chain joins TRBV25-1 and TRBJ2-3, with 8 bases fitting TRBD2. The germline V gene has CDR1 MGHDK and CDR2 SYGVNS. V lost 2 bases to trimming and J lost 4 bases; unmatched junction nucleotides: 8. The CDR3 extends over 16 amino acids. The DNA of the CDR3 is TGTGCCAGCAGTGAAGCAATAGCGGGATGGGCAGATACGCAGTATTTT. It specifies CASSEAIAGWADTQYF. Combining the CDR3 with reference TRBV25-1 and TRBJ2-3 gives the whole variable domain EADIYQTPRYLVIGTGKKITLECSQTMGHDKMYWYQQDPGMELHLIHYSYGVNSTEKGDLSSESTVSRIRTEHFPLTLESARPSHTSQYLCASSEAIAGWADTQYFGPGTRLTVL.

This clone was counted between two and nine times. The same CDR3 arises from other DNA sequences in this sample as well. The chain has TRBV27 and TRBJ2-2; D is unresolved. CDR1 is MNHEY, CDR2 SMNVEV, per germline (reference sequence). Trimming removed 5 bases from V and 0 bases from J, with 1 base in between. The CDR3 runs 12 residues. The CDR3 sequence: CASSPNTGELFF. The CDR3 bases are TGTGCCAGCAGTCCGAACACCGGGGAGCTGTTTTTT.

V usage is TRBV11-3 and J usage is TRBJ2-1; no clear D gene. This CDR3 is built from 16 residues. V was clipped by 1 base and J by 7 bases, with 17 bases between them. Germline CDR1 and CDR2: SGHNT and YENEEA. The CDR3 is CASSLGPSGVENEQFF. In DNA, the CDR3 is TGTGCCAGCAGCTTAGGTCCCTCCGGCGTGGAGAATGAGCAGTTCTTC.

The V and J genes are TRBV29-1 and TRBJ1-2; 8 bases are shared with TRBD1. J was trimmed by 6 bases and V by 3 bases; bases with no gene match: 6. Looked up from germline, CDR1 is SQVTM and CDR2 is ANQGSEA. CDR3 length: 13 amino acids. CDR3 DNA sequence: TGCAGCGTTGAGGACAGGGCAGGCGATGGCTACACCTTC. This encodes CSVEDRAGDGYTF.

This chain connects TRBV5-6 to TRBJ1-1; a weak D match, TRBD1 (5 bases). Germline CDR1 reads SGHDT; CDR2 reads YYEEEE. Between the trimmed V and J ends, which lost 4 bases and 1 base, there was a span of 8 bases. The CDR3 has 13 amino acids. CDR3 nucleotides: TGTGCCAGCAGCCCAGGACAGAACACTGAAGCTTTCTTT. Translating gives CASSPGQNTEAFF.

V usage is TRBV7-2 and J usage is TRBJ2-5; TRBD2 matches 7 bases. Judging by the DNA end, TRBJ2-7 fits better; the J call may be wrong. The germline V gene encodes CDR1 SGHTA and CDR2 FQGNSA. The CDR3 loop spans 15 amino acids. This CDR3 is CASSSYSGPSYEQYF. DNA for the CDR3: TGTGCCAGCAGCTCATATAGCGGGCCGTCCTACGAGCAGTACTTC.

The V gene is TRBV13, the J gene TRBJ2-2; no firm D call. The CDR3 is 14 amino acids. Trimming took 1 base from V and 3 from J, leaving 6 bases between them. Per germline, CDR1 PRHDT and CDR2 FYEKMQ (reference sequence). The CDR3 nucleotides read TGTGCCAGCAGCTTAGACAGCCACACCGGGGAGCTGTTTTTT. Its protein product is CASSLDSHTGELFF.

The rearrangement links TRBV6-4 to TRBJ2-1, with D maybe TRBD2 (6 bases). The CDR3 has 15 residues. Germline CDR1 MRHNA, CDR2 SNTAGT. V was cut by 3 bases and J by 0 bases, with 9 bases left in between. The DNA for the CDR3 is TGTGCCAGCAGTGAGGACGGGAGCTCCTACAATGAGCAGTTCTTC. Protein: CASSEDGSSYNEQFF.